The clone carrying this TCR beta chain was seen many times. The antigen is undetermined. V gave up 4 bases and J gave up 10 bases, with 11 bases separating them. CDR3 length: 13 residues. Germline CDR1 MDHEN, CDR2 SYDVKM. This sample was included in a study of molecular identifiers for immune sequencing clone quantification. Study-wide points: Highly expanded clone sizes could end up underestimated if a barcode were shared by identical TCR molecules. Clones above 20 RNA copies contained over 98% of effector molecules and under 1% of naive molecules.

In TCRdb, the PCR reads were re-called with MiXCR into one record per CDR3 protein. Of a few hundred thousand distinct CDR3 sequences listed, over 20% are singletons. This chain links TRBV28 with TRBJ1-6; no reliable D call. Sequencing was performed on naive CD8+ T cells from blood, with Jurkat cell RNA spiked in. Indicated subset: FACS-sorted CD8+CD4-CCR7+CD45RA+ naive T cells. This clonotype was obtained from a human donor in good health. Some libraries in this study had Jurkat cell RNA spiked in. CDR3: CASSSGSVSPLHF. CDR3 in DNA: TGTGCCAGCAGTTCGGGGTCCGTATCACCCCTCCACTTT.